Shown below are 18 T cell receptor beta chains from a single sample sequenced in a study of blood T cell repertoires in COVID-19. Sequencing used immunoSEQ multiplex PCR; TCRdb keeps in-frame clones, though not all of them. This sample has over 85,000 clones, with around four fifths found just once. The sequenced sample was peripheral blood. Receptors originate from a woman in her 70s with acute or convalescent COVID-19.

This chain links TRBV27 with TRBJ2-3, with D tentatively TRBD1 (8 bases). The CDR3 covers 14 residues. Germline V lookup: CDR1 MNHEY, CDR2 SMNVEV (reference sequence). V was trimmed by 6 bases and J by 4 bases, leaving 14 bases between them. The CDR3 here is CASRDRAGADTQYF. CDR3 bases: TGTGCCAGCAGGGACAGGGCGGGAGCAGATACGCAGTATTTT.

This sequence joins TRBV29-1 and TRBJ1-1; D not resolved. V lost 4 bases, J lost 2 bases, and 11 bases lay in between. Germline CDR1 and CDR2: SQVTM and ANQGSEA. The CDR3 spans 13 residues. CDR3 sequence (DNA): TGCAGCGTTGTGCTAGGAATTAACACTGAAGCTTTCTTT. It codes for CSVVLGINTEAFF. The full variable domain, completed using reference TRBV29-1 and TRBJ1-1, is SAVISQKPSRDICQRGTSLTIQCQVDSQVTMMFWYRQQPGQSLTLIATANQGSEATYESGFVIDKFPISRPNLTFSTLTVSNMSPEDSSIYLCSVVLGINTEAFFGQGTRLTVV.

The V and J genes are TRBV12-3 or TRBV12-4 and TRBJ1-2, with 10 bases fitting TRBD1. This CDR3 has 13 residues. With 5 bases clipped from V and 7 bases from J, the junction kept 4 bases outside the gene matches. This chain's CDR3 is CASSQTGGSGYTF. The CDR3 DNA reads TGTGCCAGCAGTCAGACAGGGGGCTCTGGCTACACCTTC.

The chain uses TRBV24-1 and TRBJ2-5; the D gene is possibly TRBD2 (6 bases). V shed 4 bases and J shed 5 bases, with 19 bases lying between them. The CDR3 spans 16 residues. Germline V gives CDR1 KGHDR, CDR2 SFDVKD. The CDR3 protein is CATSDPGALDGETQYF. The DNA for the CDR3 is TGTGCCACCAGTGACCCGGGAGCTCTAGATGGGGAGACCCAGTACTTC.

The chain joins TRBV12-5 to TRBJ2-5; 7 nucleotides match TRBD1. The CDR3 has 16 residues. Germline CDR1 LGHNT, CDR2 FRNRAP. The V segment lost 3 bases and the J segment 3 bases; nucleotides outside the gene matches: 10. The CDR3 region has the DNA TGTGCTAGTGGTTTTTCCCCGCGACAGGGAGAAGAGACCCAGTACTTC. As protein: CASGFSPRQGEETQYF.

CDR3 residues: CASSVGGGGLYEQYF. The CDR3 DNA follows: TGTGCCAGCAGCGTAGGAGGTGGAGGGCTCTACGAGCAGTACTTC. The chain employs TRBV9 and TRBJ2-7; TRBD2 might be the D (6 bases). The germline gives CDR1 SGDLS, CDR2 YYNGEE. Trimming took 0 bases from V and 3 from J, leaving 13 bases between them. The CDR3 sequence is 15 residues long.

CDR3 protein: CASSLPGGRREQYF. As DNA, the CDR3 is TGTGCCAGCAGCTTACCAGGGGGAAGGCGCGAGCAGTACTTC. The chain joins TRBV7-9 to TRBJ2-7; 7 positions agree with TRBD1. Trimming took 2 bases from V and 6 from J; bases not matched to a gene: 7. The germline V gene encodes CDR1 SEHNR and CDR2 FQNEAQ (reference sequence). This CDR3 comprises 14 residues. The complete variable domain, with remaining parts taken from reference TRBV7-9 and TRBJ2-7, reads DTGVSQNPRHKITKRGQNVTFRCDPISEHNRLYWYRQTLGQGPEFLTYFQNEAQLEKSRLLSDRFSAERPKGSFSTLEIQRTEQGDSAMYLCASSLPGGRREQYFGPGTRLTVT.

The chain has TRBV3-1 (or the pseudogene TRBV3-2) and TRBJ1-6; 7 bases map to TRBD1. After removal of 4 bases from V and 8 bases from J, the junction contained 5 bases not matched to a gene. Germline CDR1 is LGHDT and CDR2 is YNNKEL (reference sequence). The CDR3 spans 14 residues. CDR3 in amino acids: CASSLQGSDSPLHF. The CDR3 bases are TGTGCCAGCAGCCTACAGGGGAGTGATTCACCCCTCCACTTT.

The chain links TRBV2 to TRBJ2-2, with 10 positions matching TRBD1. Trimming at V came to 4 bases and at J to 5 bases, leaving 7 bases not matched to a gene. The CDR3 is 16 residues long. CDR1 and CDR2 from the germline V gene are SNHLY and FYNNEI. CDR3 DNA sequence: TGTGCCAGCAGTGGATGGGACAGGGGTATAACCGGGGAGCTGTTTTTT. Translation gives CASSGWDRGITGELFF.

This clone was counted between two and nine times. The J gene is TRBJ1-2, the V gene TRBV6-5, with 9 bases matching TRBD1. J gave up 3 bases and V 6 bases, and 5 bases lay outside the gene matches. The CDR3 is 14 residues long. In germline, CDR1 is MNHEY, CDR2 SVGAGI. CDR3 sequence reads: CASRGTGSDYGYTF. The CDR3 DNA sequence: TGTGCCAGCAGAGGGACAGGGTCGGACTATGGCTACACCTTC.

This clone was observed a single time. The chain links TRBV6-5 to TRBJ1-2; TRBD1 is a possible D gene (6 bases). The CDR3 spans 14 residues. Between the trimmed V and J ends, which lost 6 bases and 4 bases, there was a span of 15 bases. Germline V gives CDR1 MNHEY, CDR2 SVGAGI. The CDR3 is CASRLSDSSYGYTF. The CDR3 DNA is TGTGCCAGCAGGCTCTCGGACAGCTCCTATGGCTACACCTTC.

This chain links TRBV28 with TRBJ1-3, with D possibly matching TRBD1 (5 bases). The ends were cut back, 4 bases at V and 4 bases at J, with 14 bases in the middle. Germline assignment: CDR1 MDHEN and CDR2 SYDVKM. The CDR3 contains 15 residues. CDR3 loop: CASSSTPGLGNTIYF. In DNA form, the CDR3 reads TGTGCCAGCAGTTCGACGCCGGGACTAGGAAACACCATATATTTT.

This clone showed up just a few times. Written as DNA, the CDR3 is TGTGCCAGCCGCCCCCCAGTTGTCCGGATCGGGACCGGGGAGCTGTTTTTT. The encoded protein is CASRPPVVRIGTGELFF. This chain links TRBV7-9 with TRBJ2-2, with no clear D. V was cut by 8 bases and J by 5 bases, with 24 bases left in between. The CDR3 is made up of 17 amino acids. Looked up from germline, CDR1 is SEHNR and CDR2 is FQNEAQ (reference sequence).

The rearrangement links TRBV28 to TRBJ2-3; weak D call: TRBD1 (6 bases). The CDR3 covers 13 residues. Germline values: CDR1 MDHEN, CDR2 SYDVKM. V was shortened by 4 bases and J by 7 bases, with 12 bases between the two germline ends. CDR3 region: CASSSDSVNTQYF. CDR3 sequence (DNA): TGTGCCAGCAGTTCGGACAGCGTTAATACGCAGTATTTT. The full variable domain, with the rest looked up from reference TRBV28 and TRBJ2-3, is DVKVTQSSRYLVKRTGEKVFLECVQDMDHENMFWYRQDPGLGLRLIYFSYDVKMKEKGDIPEGYSVSREKKERFSLILESASTNQTSMYLCASSSDSVNTQYFGPGTRLTVL.

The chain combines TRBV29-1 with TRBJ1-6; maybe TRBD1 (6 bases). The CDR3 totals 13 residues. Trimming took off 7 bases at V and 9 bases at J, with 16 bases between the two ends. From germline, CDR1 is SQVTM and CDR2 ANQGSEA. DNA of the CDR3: TGCAGCGCGGAGGACAGTCCAGGTTCACCCCTCCACTTT. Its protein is CSAEDSPGSPLHF. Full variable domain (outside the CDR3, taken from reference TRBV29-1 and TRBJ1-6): SAVISQKPSRDICQRGTSLTIQCQVDSQVTMMFWYRQQPGQSLTLIATANQGSEATYESGFVIDKFPISRPNLTFSTLTVSNMSPEDSSIYLCSAEDSPGSPLHFGNGTRLTVT.

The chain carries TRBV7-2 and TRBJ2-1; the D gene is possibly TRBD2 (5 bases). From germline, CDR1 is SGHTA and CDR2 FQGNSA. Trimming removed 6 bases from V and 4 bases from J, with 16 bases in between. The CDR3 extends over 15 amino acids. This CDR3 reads CASRPQHRGYNEQFF. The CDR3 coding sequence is TGTGCCAGCAGACCACAACACCGGGGTTACAATGAGCAGTTCTTC.

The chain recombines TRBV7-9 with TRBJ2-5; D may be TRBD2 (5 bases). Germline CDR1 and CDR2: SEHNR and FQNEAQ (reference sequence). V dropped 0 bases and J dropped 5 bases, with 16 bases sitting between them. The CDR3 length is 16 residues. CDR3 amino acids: CASSLALGLPWETQYF. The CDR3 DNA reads TGTGCCAGCAGCTTAGCGCTTGGACTTCCCTGGGAGACCCAGTACTTC.

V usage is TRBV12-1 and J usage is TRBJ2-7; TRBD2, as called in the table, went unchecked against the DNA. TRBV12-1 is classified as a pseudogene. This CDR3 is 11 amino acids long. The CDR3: CASSIIYEQYF. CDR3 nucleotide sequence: TGTGCCAGCAGCATTATTTACGAGCAGTACTTC.